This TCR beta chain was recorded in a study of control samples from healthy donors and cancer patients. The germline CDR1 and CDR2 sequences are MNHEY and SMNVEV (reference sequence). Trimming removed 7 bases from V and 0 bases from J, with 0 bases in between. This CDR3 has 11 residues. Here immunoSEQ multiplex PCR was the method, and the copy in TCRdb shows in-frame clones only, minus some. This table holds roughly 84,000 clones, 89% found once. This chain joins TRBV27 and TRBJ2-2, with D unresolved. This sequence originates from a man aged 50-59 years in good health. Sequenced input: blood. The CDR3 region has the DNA TGTGCCAGCACGAACACCGGGGAGCTGTTTTTT. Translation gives CASTNTGELFF.